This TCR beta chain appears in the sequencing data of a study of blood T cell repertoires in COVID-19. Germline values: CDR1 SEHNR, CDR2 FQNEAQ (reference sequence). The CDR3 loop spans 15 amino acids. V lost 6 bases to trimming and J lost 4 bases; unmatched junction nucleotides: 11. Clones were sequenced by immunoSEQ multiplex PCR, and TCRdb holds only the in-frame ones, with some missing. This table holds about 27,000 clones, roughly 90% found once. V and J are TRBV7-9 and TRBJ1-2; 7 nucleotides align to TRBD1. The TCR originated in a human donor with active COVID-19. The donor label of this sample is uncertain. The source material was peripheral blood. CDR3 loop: CASSPPGRGVYGYTF. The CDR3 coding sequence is TGTGCCAGCAGTCCACCCGGCAGGGGGGTCTATGGCTACACCTTC.